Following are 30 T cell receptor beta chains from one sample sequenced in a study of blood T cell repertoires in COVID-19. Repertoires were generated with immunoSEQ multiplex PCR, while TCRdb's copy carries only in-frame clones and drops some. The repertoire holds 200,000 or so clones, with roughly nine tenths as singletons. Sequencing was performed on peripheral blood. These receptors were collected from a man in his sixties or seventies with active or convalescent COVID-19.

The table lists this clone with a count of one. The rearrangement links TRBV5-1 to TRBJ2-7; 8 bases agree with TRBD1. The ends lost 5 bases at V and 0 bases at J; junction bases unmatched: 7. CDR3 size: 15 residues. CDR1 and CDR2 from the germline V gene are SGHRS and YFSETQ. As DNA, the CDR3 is TGCGCCAGCAGTAAGAGGGACAGGAGCTCCTACGAGCAGTACTTC. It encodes CASSKRDRSSYEQYF. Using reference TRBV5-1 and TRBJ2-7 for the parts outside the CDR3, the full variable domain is KAGVTQTPRYLIKTRGQQVTLSCSPISGHRSVSWYQQTPGQGLQFLFEYFSETQRNKGNFPGRFSGRQFSNSRSEMNVSTLELGDSALYLCASSKRDRSSYEQYFGPGTRLTVT.

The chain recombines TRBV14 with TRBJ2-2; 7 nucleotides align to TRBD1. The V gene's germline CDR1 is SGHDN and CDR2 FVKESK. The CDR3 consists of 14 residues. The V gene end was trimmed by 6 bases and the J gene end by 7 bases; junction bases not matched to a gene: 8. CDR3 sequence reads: CASRQTGLDGELFF. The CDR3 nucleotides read TGTGCCAGCAGACAGACAGGGCTTGACGGGGAGCTGTTTTTT.

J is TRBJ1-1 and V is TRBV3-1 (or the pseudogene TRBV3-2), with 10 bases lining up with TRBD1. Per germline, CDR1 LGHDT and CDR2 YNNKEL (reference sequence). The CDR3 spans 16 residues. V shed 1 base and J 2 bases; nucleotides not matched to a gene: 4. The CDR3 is CASSQAGTGVNTEAFF. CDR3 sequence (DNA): TGTGCCAGCAGCCAAGCCGGGACAGGGGTAAACACTGAAGCTTTCTTT.

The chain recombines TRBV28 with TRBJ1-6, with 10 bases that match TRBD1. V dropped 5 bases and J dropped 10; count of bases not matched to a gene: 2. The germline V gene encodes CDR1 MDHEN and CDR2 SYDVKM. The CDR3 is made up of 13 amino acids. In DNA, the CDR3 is TGTGCCAGCAGTGGGACAGGGGTGTCACCCCTCCACTTT. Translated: CASSGTGVSPLHF.

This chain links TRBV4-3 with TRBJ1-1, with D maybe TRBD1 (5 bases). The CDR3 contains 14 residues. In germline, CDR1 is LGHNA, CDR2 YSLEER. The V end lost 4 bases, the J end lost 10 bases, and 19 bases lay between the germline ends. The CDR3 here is CASSPSPGLERAFF. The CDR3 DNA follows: TGCGCCAGCAGCCCCAGTCCGGGACTAGAGAGAGCTTTCTTT.

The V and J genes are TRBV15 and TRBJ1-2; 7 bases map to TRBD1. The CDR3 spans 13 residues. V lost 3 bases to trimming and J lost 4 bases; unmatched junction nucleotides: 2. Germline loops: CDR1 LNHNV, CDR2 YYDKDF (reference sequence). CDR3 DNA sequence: TGTGCCACCAGCAGTGACAGGGCCTATGGCTACACCTTC. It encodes CATSSDRAYGYTF.

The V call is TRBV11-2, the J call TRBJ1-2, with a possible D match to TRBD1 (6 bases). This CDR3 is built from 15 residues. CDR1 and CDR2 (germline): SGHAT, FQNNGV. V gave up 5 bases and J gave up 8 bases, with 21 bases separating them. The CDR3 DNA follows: TGTGCCAGCAGCAATCCCGGCGGGGGGCTTGGAGGCTACACCTTC. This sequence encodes CASSNPGGGLGGYTF.

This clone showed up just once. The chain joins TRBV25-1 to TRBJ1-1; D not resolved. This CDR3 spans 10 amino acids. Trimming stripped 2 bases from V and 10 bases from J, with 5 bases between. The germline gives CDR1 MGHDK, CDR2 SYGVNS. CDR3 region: CASSEGPAFF. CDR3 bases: TGTGCCAGCAGTGAAGGGCCAGCTTTCTTT.

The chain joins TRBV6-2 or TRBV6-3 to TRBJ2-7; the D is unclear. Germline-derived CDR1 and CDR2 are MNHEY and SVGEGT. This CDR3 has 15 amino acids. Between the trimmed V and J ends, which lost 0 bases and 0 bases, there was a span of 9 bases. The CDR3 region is CASSYSGKSSYEQYF. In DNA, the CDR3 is TGTGCCAGCAGTTACTCGGGCAAGAGCTCCTACGAGCAGTACTTC.

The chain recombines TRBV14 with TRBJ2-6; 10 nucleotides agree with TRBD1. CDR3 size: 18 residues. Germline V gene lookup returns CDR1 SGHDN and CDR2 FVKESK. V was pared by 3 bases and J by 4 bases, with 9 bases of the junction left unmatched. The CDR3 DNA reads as TGTGCCAGCAGCCAGAGGACAGGGGGTCCGTCCGGGGCCAACGTCCTGACTTTC. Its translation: CASSQRTGGPSGANVLTF.

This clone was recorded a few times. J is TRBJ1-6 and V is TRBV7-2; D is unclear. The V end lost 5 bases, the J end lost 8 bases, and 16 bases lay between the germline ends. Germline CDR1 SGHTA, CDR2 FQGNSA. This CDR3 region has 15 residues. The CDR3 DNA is TGTGCCAGCAGCCCTAGTGCGGGAGTCTATTCACCCCTCCACTTT. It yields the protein CASSPSAGVYSPLHF.

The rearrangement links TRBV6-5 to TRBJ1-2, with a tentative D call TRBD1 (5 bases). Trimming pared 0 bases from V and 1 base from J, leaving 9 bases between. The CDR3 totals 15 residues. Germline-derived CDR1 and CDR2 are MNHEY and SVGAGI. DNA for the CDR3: TGTGCCAGCAGTTACTCGGGGCTGAATAACTATGGCTACACCTTC. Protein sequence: CASSYSGLNNYGYTF.

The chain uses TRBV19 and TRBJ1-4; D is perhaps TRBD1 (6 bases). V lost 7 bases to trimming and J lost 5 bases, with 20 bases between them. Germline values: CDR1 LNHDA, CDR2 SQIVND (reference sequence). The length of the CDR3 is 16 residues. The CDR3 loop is CASTPRTDTRNEKLFF. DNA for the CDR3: TGTGCCAGTACCCCGAGGACAGACACCCGAAATGAAAAACTGTTTTTT.

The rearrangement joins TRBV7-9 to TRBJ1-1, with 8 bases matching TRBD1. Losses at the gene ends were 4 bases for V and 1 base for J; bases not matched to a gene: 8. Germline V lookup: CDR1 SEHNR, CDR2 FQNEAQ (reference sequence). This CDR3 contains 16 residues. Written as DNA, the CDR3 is TGTGCCAGCAGCTGGGGGACCGGGACAGGGAACACTGAAGCTTTCTTT. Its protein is CASSWGTGTGNTEAFF.

CDR3 sequence (DNA): TGTGCCAGCAGTTTTGGCCCGACGGGATCCTACGAGCAGTACTTC. This codes for CASSFGPTGSYEQYF. The V call is TRBV27, the J call TRBJ2-7; D possibly corresponds to TRBD2 (5 bases). V shed 3 bases and J shed 1 base, with 13 bases lying between them. CDR1 and CDR2 (germline): MNHEY, SMNVEV (reference sequence). The CDR3 extends over 15 amino acids.

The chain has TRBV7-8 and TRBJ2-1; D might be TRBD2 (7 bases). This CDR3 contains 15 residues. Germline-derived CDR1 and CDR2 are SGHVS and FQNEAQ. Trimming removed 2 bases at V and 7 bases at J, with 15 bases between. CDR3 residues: CASSLRGGLRNEQFF. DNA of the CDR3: TGTGCCAGCAGCTTAAGGGGGGGACTCCGGAATGAGCAGTTCTTC.

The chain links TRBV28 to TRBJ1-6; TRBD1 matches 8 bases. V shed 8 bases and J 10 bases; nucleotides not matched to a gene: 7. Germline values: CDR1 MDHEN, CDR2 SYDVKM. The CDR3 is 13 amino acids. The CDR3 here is CASRTGQKSPLHF. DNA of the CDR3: TGTGCCAGCCGGACAGGGCAAAAATCACCCCTCCACTTT.

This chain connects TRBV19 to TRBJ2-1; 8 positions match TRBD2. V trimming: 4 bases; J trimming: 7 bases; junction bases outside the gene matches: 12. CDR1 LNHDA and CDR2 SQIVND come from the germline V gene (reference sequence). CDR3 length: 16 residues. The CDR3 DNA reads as TGTGCCAGTAGTACTATACCGGGACTAGTAAAGAATGAGCAGTTCTTC. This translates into CASSTIPGLVKNEQFF.

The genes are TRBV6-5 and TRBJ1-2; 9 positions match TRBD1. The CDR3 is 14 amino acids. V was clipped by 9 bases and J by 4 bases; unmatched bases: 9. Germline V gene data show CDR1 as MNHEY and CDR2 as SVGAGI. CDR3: CASASGTGPYGYTF. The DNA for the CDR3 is TGTGCCAGTGCCTCCGGGACAGGGCCCTATGGCTACACCTTC.

In nucleotides, the CDR3 is TGTGCCTGGAGTGTAAGGGTCGCACTTGGGGGGGAGACCCAGTACTTC. This translates into CAWSVRVALGGETQYF. The chain is built from TRBV30 and TRBJ2-5; maybe TRBD2 (6 bases). CDR1 and CDR2 from the germline V gene are GTSNPN and SVGIG (reference sequence). The CDR3 length is 16 residues. The ends were cut back, 0 bases at V and 5 bases at J, with 19 bases in the middle.

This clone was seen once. The CDR3 DNA sequence: TGTGCCAGCAGCTACTCCGGAGGGGGCGCAAACATTCAGTACTTC. It specifies CASSYSGGGANIQYF. The rearrangement joins TRBV5-4 to TRBJ2-4; a weak D match, TRBD1 (7 bases). The CDR3 has 15 residues. Germline-derived CDR1 and CDR2 are SGHNT and YYREEE (reference sequence). Deletions cut 3 bases from V and 6 bases from J, with 16 bases between.

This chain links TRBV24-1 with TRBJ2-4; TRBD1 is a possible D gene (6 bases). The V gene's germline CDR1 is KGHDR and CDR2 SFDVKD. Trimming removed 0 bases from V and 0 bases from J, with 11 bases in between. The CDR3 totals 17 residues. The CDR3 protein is CATSDLGQNGAKNIQYF. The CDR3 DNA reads TGTGCCACCAGTGATTTGGGACAGAATGGAGCCAAAAACATTCAGTACTTC.

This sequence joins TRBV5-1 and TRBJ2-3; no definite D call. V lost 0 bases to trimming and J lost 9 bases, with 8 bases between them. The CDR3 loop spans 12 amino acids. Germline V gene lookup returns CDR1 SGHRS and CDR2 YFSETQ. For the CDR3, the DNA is TGCGCCAGCAGCTTGGAGGTGGGCACGCAGTATTTT. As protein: CASSLEVGTQYF.

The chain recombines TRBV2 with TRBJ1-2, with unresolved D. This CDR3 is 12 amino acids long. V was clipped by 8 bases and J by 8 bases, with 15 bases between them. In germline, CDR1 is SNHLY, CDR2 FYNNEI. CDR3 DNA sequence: TGTGCCAGCGGGGAGCATTTAGGGGGCTACACCTTC. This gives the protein CASGEHLGGYTF.

This CDR3 is CASSTTGYEKLFF. The DNA of the CDR3 is TGTGCCAGCAGTACGACAGGGTATGAAAAACTGTTTTTT. This chain connects TRBV12-3 or TRBV12-4 to TRBJ1-4, with 7 bases identical to TRBD1. The CDR3 extends over 13 amino acids. Germline trimming cut 5 bases from V and 6 bases from J; bases unmatched to any gene: 3.

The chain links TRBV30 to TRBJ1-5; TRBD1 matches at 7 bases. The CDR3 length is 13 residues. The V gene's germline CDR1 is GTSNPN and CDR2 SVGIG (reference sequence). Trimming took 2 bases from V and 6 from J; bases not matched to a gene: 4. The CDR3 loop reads CAWSPQGTQPQHF. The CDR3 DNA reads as TGTGCCTGGAGTCCACAGGGGACTCAGCCCCAGCATTTT.

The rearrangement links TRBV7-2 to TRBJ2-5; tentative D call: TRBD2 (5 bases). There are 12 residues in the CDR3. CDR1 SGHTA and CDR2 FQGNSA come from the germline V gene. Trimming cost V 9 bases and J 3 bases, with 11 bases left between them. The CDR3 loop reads CASGSREETQYF. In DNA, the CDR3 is TGTGCCAGTGGGAGTCGAGAAGAGACCCAGTACTTC.

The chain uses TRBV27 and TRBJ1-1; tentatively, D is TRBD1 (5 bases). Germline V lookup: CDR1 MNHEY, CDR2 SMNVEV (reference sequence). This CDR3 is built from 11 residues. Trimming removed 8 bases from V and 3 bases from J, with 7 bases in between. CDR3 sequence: CASAGHTEAFF. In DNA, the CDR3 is TGTGCCAGCGCAGGGCACACTGAAGCTTTCTTT.

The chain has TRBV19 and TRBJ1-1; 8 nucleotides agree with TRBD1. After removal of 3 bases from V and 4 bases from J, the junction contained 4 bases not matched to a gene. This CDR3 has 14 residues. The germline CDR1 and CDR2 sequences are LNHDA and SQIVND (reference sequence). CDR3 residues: CASSISGGGTEAFF. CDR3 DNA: TGTGCCAGTAGTATTTCAGGGGGCGGCACTGAAGCTTTCTTT.

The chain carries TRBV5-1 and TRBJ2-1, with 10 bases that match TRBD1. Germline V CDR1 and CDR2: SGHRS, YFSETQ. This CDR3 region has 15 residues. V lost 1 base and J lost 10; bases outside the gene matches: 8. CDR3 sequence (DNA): TGCGCCAGCAGCTTGAGTCCCGGGACAGGGGTCGAGCAGTTCTTC. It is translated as CASSLSPGTGVEQFF. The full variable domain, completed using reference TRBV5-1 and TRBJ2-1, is KAGVTQTPRYLIKTRGQQVTLSCSPISGHRSVSWYQQTPGQGLQFLFEYFSETQRNKGNFPGRFSGRQFSNSRSEMNVSTLELGDSALYLCASSLSPGTGVEQFFGPGTRLTVL.